The entry below gives a single T cell receptor (beta chain) sequence along with its context. The antigen is undetermined. This sample stems from a study of PD-1 blockade in classical Hodgkin lymphoma. Time point reported: cycle 4 day 1 (C4D1), after 6 weeks of nivolumab. Every single patient, without exception, relapsed after autologous stem cell transplantation, and brentuximab vedotin exposure varied. Magnetic negative selection was used to purify CD4+ T cells from thawed PBMCs. Notes on the study in general: Prior to therapy, complete responders displayed diversity much like that of newly diagnosed patients. Anyone who began nivolumab under 1 year after ASCT was excluded. There was a significant rise in CD4+ TCR diversity by C4D1, with no such rise for CD8+. The drivers behind the repertoire differences, possibly disease activity or prior therapy, remain undefined.

TCRdb keeps only in-frame clones here, not all; method: immunoSEQ multiplex PCR. Of roughly 9,000 clones listed, around 74% are singletons. This TCR was recovered from a human donor with classical Hodgkin lymphoma. The source material was CD4+ T cells from blood, sampled before the fourth cycle of nivolumab.

In DNA, the CDR3 is TGCGCCAGCAGCTTGGCCGAAAGGGCAGGGGGAACTAATGAAAAACTGTTTTTT. Amino acid sequence: CASSLAERAGGTNEKLFF. This chain joins TRBV5-1 and TRBJ1-4, with 7 nucleotides matching TRBD1. The CDR3 has 18 residues. The V gene's germline CDR1 is SGHRS and CDR2 YFSETQ. With V trimmed by 0 bases and J by 1 base, 9 bases remained unmatched.